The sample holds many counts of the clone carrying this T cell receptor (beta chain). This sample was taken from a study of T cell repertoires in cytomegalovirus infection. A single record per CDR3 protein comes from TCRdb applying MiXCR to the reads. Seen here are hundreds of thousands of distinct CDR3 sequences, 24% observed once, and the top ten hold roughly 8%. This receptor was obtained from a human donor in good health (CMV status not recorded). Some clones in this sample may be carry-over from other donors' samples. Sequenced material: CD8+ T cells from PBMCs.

DNA of the CDR3: TGTGCCAGCAGCCTCCAGGGTTACTACGAGCAGTACTTC. It codes for CASSLQGYYEQYF. This chain connects TRBV14 to TRBJ2-7; perhaps TRBD1 as D (5 bases). This CDR3 region has 13 residues. The V end lost 4 bases, the J end lost 3 bases, and 10 bases lay between the germline ends. Germline CDR1 is SGHDN and CDR2 is FVKESK.